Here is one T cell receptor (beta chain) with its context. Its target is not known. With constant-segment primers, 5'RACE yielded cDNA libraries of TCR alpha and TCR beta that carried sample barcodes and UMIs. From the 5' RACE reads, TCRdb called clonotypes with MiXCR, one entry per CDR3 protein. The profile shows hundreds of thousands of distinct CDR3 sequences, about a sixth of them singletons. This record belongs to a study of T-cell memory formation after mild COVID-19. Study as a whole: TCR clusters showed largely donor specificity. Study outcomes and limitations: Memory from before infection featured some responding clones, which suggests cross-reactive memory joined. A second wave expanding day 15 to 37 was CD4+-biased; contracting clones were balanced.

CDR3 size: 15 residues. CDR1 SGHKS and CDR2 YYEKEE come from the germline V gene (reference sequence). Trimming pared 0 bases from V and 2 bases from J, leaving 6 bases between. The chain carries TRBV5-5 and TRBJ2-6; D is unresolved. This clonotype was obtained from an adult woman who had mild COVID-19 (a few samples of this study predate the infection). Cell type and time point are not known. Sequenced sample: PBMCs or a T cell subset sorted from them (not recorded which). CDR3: CASSLALAGANVLTF. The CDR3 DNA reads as TGTGCCAGCAGCTTGGCTTTGGCTGGGGCCAACGTCCTGACTTTC. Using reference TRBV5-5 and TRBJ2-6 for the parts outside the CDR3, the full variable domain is DAGVTQSPTHLIKTRGQQVTLRCSPISGHKSVSWYQQVLGQGPQFIFQYYEKEERGRGNFPDRFSARQFPNYSSELNVNALLLGDSALYLCASSLALAGANVLTFGAGSRLTVL.